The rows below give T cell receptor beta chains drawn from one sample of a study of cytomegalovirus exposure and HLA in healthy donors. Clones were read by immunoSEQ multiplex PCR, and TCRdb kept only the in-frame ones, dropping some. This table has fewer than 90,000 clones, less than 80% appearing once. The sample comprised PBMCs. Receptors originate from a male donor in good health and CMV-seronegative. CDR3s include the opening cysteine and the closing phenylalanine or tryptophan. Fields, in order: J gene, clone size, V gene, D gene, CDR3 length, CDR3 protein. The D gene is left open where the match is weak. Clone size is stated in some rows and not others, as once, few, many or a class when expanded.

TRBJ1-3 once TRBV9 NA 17 CASSVASQTGGGNTIYF
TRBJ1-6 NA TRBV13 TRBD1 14 CASSDRDRYSPLHF
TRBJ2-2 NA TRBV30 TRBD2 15 CAWSAGGLGTGELFF
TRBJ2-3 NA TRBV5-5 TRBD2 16 CASSLGLAGGADTQYF
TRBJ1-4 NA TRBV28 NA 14 CASSFIGGDEKLFF
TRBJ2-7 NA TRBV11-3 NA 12 CASSPHEGEQYF
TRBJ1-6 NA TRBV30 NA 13 CAWSVGVGSPLHF
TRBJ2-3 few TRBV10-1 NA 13 CASSLDSPDTQYF
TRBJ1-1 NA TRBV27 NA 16 CASSLSGGGRGTEAFF
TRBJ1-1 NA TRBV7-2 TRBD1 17 CASSFFQGQGKPPEAFF
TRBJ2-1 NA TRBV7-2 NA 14 CASIQGFSYNEQFF
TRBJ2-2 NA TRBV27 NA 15 CASSLSGVRTGELFF
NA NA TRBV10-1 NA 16 CASSEGVLPSSYEQYF
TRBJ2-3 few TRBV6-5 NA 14 CASSRYSRTDTQYF
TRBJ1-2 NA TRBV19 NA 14 CASSTRTTNYGYTF
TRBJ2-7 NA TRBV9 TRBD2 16 CASSVGEGALLYEQYF
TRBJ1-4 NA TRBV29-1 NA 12 CSVADYREKLFF